This TCR beta chain was identified in a study of radiotherapy plus CTLA-4 blockade in lung cancer. Overall study findings and caveats: Following radiotherapy plus ipilimumab, tumor-derived TCR clones expanded in the blood.

Clones were read by immunoSEQ multiplex PCR, and TCRdb kept only the in-frame ones, dropping some. Altogether fewer than 45,000 clones are present, 55% to 75% being singletons, with the ten largest covering roughly a tenth. The germline CDR1 and CDR2 sequences are MGHDK and SYGVNS. This CDR3 is 12 amino acids long. The V end was cut by 4 bases, the J end by 4 bases, with 7 bases between. Note on this clone: The antigen is not known.

This receptor was obtained from a human donor with non-small cell lung cancer who had stable disease on radiotherapy plus ipilimumab. The chain combines TRBV25-1 with TRBJ1-2; maybe TRBD1 (5 bases). The specimen was peripheral blood, collected from a patient treated with radiotherapy plus ipilimumab. The CDR3 sequence is CASSAGLYGYTF. The DNA of the CDR3 is TGTGCCAGCAGTGCAGGGCTCTATGGCTACACCTTC.